A single sample is the source of the 20 T cell receptor beta chains below, sequenced in a study of blood T cells in healthy people across ages (dated by TCRdb to the mid-2010s). The method was 5' RACE. The run used an Illumina HiSeq 2500. A second PCR of roughly 7 to 11 cycles was performed with a sample-barcoded 5' primer and a J-beta primer mix. The public reads were reprocessed in TCRdb via fastp at Q25 and MiXCR, keeping in-frame beta chains. Rows matching on CDR3 protein sequence are summarized as one entry with the most common DNA and genes. In all, the sample holds roughly 2 million distinct CDR3 sequences, and less than 50% of those were seen once. The ten largest clones add up to about 2.1% of the sample. The sequencing sample was made of blood. All receptors derive from a woman between 40 and 50 years old in good health.

The J gene is TRBJ2-7, the V gene TRBV28; possibly TRBD1 or TRBD2 for D (6 bases each). The CDR3 has 15 residues. Germline CDR1 and CDR2: MDHEN and SYDVKM. The V and J ends lost 7 bases and 1 base respectively, with 17 bases between them. DNA of the CDR3: TGTGCCAGCACACCTGGCGGGACAATTTCCTACGAGCAGTACTTC. It is translated as CASTPGGTISYEQYF.

There are many counts of this clonotype. The chain carries TRBV20-1 and TRBJ2-1; tentatively, D is TRBD1 (6 bases). The V end lost 6 bases, the J end lost 0 bases, and 15 bases lay between the germline ends. The CDR3 runs to 15 residues. Germline V gene sequence: CDR1 DFQATT, CDR2 SNEGSKA (reference sequence). CDR3 region: CSAQGQVASYNEQFF. The CDR3 bases are TGCAGTGCCCAGGGGCAGGTCGCCTCCTACAATGAGCAGTTCTTC.

This clonotype has only a few counts. The rearrangement joins TRBV5-1 to TRBJ2-7; 7 positions agree with TRBD2. Germline CDR1 reads SGHRS; CDR2 reads YFSETQ. The CDR3 runs to 16 residues. With 4 bases clipped from V and 3 bases from J, the junction kept 13 bases outside the gene matches. The DNA for the CDR3 is TGCGCCAGCAGCCGGGAGGCTACGCGGTCGTACTACGAGCAGTACTTC. Amino acids: CASSREATRSYYEQYF.

The V and J genes are TRBV9 and TRBJ1-2; a possible D gene is TRBD1 (5 bases). The germline V gene encodes CDR1 SGDLS and CDR2 YYNGEE. V lost 1 base to trimming and J lost 8 bases, with 15 bases between them. The CDR3 runs to 14 residues. The CDR3 bases are TGTGCCAGCAGCGTACCAGGGCGTCAAGCGGGCTACACCTTC. As protein: CASSVPGRQAGYTF.

The CDR3 sequence is CSAVVPTASGEQFF. The CDR3 DNA sequence: TGCAGCGCCGTGGTCCCGACAGCCTCGGGTGAGCAGTTCTTC. The rearrangement links TRBV29-1 to TRBJ2-1; tentative D call: TRBD1 (5 bases). V was pared by 7 bases and J by 9 bases, with 22 bases between. From germline, CDR1 is SQVTM and CDR2 ANQGSEA. The CDR3 has 14 amino acids.

V is TRBV4-3 and J is TRBJ2-5; D is uncertain. The V gene's germline CDR1 is LGHNA and CDR2 YSLEER. The CDR3 sequence is 13 residues long. V lost 2 bases and J 5 bases, leaving 9 bases between the germline ends. CDR3 nucleotide sequence: TGCGCCAGCAGCCAAAACCCCGCTGAGACCCAGTACTTC. This gives the protein CASSQNPAETQYF.

Here the CDR3 DNA reads TGTGCCAGCAGACGGGGGGTTATGACAGACACAGATACGCAGTATTTT. Its translation: CASRRGVMTDTDTQYF. V is TRBV11-1 and J is TRBJ2-3, with 7 positions matching TRBD2. The CDR3 runs 16 residues. Germline-derived CDR1 and CDR2 are SGHAT and FQDESV (reference sequence). The junction had 11 bases not matched to a gene; V was cut back by 6 bases and J by 2 bases.

This clonotype was counted only a few times. This sequence joins TRBV29-1 and TRBJ2-3, with a possible D match to TRBD2 (6 bases). Germline V gene lookup returns CDR1 SQVTM and CDR2 ANQGSEA. Trimming removed 2 bases from V and 1 base from J, with 10 bases in between. The CDR3 has 14 amino acids. The DNA for the CDR3 is TGCAGCGTTGAAACCAGGAGGGGCACAGATACGCAGTATTTT. It codes for CSVETRRGTDTQYF.

CDR3: CASSRASVNEQFF. DNA for the CDR3: TGTGCCAGCAGCCGCGCTAGTGTCAATGAGCAGTTCTTC. The chain joins TRBV7-2 to TRBJ2-1; D is unclear. Germline V gives CDR1 SGHTA, CDR2 FQGNSA. The CDR3 runs 13 residues. The V end was cut by 5 bases, the J end by 6 bases, with 11 bases between.

The chain employs TRBV4-3 and TRBJ2-3; 11 nucleotides agree with TRBD2. V trimming: 3 bases; J trimming: 4 bases; junction bases outside the gene matches: 9. Germline CDR1 reads LGHNA; CDR2 reads YSLEER. The CDR3 has 17 residues. The CDR3 sequence: CASSQQPGLAVPDTQYF. CDR3 in DNA: TGCGCCAGCAGCCAGCAGCCGGGACTAGCGGTCCCAGATACGCAGTATTTT.

This clonotype has only a few counts. CDR3 sequence reads: CASTKWGQIEKLFF. CDR3 nucleotide sequence: TGTGCCAGCACCAAGTGGGGTCAAATCGAAAAACTGTTTTTT. The chain carries TRBV6-1 and TRBJ1-4, with D unresolved. CDR3 length equals 14 residues. Trimming pared 7 bases from V and 8 bases from J, leaving 17 bases between. Germline V gene data show CDR1 as MNHNS and CDR2 as SASEGT.

This clonotype was counted between two and nine times. The rearrangement links TRBV6-5 to TRBJ2-3; D might be TRBD1 (6 bases). V was trimmed by 5 bases and J by 4 bases, leaving 13 bases between them. The germline CDR1 and CDR2 sequences are MNHEY and SVGAGI. The CDR3 extends over 14 amino acids. CDR3 sequence (DNA): TGTGCCAGCAGTCAACAGGGCTTGGCAGATACGCAGTATTTT. Translation gives CASSQQGLADTQYF.

The gene calls are TRBV29-1 and TRBJ2-1; D is uncertain. The CDR3 spans 11 residues. V lost 4 bases and J 9 bases, leaving 10 bases between the germline ends. Germline V CDR1 and CDR2: SQVTM, ANQGSEA. The CDR3, as DNA: TGCAGCGTTGCCCTACCCGGTGAGCAGTTCTTC. Its translation: CSVALPGEQFF.

This rearrangement joins TRBV20-1 to TRBJ1-2, with TRBD1 matching over 9 bases. CDR1 and CDR2 from the germline V gene are DFQATT and SNEGSKA (reference sequence). The CDR3 is 14 residues long. Unmatched junction bases numbered 8, after V lost 1 base and J lost 8 bases. The CDR3 DNA reads as TGCAGTGCTAGAGGTGGGACAGGGAACGGGGGCTACACCTTC. Its protein product is CSARGGTGNGGYTF.

The rearrangement links TRBV20-1 to TRBJ2-7, with D possibly matching TRBD2 (6 bases). Germline-derived CDR1 and CDR2 are DFQATT and SNEGSKA (reference sequence). The CDR3 runs to 14 residues. The V end was cut by 4 bases, the J end by 0 bases, with 13 bases between. Here the CDR3 DNA reads TGCAGTGCTACCTGGAGGGTTAGCTCCTACGAGCAGTACTTC. This encodes CSATWRVSSYEQYF.

The rearrangement joins TRBV18 to TRBJ1-5; no reliable D call. Looked up from germline, CDR1 is KGHSH and CDR2 is LQKENI. This CDR3 comprises 15 residues. V shed 2 bases and J shed 4 bases, with 12 bases lying between them. DNA of the CDR3: TGTGCCAGCTCACCATCAGGAGGGTATAATCAGCCCCAGCATTTT. This encodes CASSPSGGYNQPQHF.

This clonotype has just a few counts. The V and J genes are TRBV7-2 and TRBJ2-3; D is undetermined. V was shortened by 5 bases and J by 2 bases, with 14 bases between the two germline ends. The CDR3 is made up of 15 amino acids. Per the germline V gene, CDR1 is SGHTA and CDR2 is FQGNSA. Here the CDR3 reads CASSPRLLYTDTQYF. DNA of the CDR3: TGTGCCAGCAGCCCACGGCTCTTATACACAGATACGCAGTATTTT. Using reference TRBV7-2 and TRBJ2-3 for the parts outside the CDR3, the full variable domain is GAGVSQSPSNKVTEKGKDVELRCDPISGHTALYWYRQSLGQGLEFLIYFQGNSAPDKSGLPSDRFSAERTGGSVSTLTIQRTQQEDSAVYLCASSPRLLYTDTQYFGPGTRLTVL.

CDR3 DNA: TGTGCCAGCAGTAGCCCGGGACAGGGGTCAGACTACAATGAGCAGTTCTTC. It yields the protein CASSSPGQGSDYNEQFF. This chain links TRBV12-3 or TRBV12-4 with TRBJ2-1, with TRBD1 matching over 10 bases. The CDR3 is made up of 17 amino acids. With 5 bases clipped from V and 3 bases from J, the junction kept 10 bases outside the gene matches.

This clonotype was found a few times. The chain couples TRBV20-1 to TRBJ2-7, with 7 bases aligning to TRBD1. Trimming cost V 1 base and J 0 bases; bases outside gene matches: 6. CDR3 length equals 15 residues. The germline gives CDR1 DFQATT, CDR2 SNEGSKA (reference sequence). This chain's CDR3 is CSARGQGISSYEQYF. The DNA of the CDR3 is TGCAGTGCTAGAGGACAGGGTATAAGCTCCTACGAGCAGTACTTC.

This clonotype was counted only a few times. In DNA, the CDR3 is TGTGCCAGCAGTTTTCGCCCCCCGGGACAGGGGGTCCAAGAGACCCAGTACTTC. This gives the protein CASSFRPPGQGVQETQYF. J is TRBJ2-5 and V is TRBV27, with 11 nucleotides matching TRBD1. After removal of 3 bases from V and 1 base from J, the junction contained 10 bases not matched to a gene. The CDR3 is made up of 18 amino acids. Per the germline V gene, CDR1 is MNHEY and CDR2 is SMNVEV (reference sequence).